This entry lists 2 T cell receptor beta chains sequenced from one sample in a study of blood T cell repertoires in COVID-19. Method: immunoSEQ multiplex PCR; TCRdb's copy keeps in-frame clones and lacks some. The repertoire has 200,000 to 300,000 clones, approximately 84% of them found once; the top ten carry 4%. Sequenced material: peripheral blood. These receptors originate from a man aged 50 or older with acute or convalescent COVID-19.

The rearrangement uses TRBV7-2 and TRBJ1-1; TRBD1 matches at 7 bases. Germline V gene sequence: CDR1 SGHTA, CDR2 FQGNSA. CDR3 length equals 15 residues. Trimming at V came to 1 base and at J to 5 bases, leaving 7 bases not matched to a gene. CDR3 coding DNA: TGTGCCAGCAGCTTAGACCGGACAGGCGGGACTGAAGCTTTCTTT. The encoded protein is CASSLDRTGGTEAFF.

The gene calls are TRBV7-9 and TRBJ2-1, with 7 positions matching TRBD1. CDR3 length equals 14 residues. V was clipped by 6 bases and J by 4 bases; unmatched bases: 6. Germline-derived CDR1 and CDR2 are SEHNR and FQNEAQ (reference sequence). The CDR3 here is CASSPGQKYNEQFF. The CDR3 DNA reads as TGTGCCAGCAGTCCGGGACAGAAGTACAATGAGCAGTTCTTC.